One T cell receptor (beta chain) is described in this entry. This CDR3 is built from 14 residues. Trimming pared 5 bases from V and 3 bases from J, leaving 11 bases between. Germline CDR1 and CDR2: MNHEY and SMNVEV (reference sequence). Sequencing used immunoSEQ multiplex PCR; TCRdb keeps in-frame clones, though not all of them. The table lists over 65,000 clones, 94% of them singletons, with around 0.25% in the top ten. This entry is derived from a study of technical replicates of blood from a handful of donors. Sequencing was performed on T cells isolated from PBMCs. This sequence was found in a human donor in good health. The chain employs TRBV27 and TRBJ1-5; tentatively, D is TRBD1 (6 bases). The CDR3 is CASSTQGPNQPQHF. In DNA, the CDR3 is TGTGCCAGCAGTACACAGGGCCCCAATCAGCCCCAGCATTTT.